These T cell receptor beta chains were read from a single sample in a study of shared clonotypes between healthy human individuals. The method was immunoSEQ multiplex PCR; TCRdb's version includes in-frame clones alone and lacks a portion of them. The sample shows more than 850,000 clones, around three quarters of them seen only once. Sequencing was carried out using memory CD4+ T cells from PBMCs. The source of these receptors is a young man in good health. Some clones in this sample may be carry-over from other donors' samples. The CDR3 runs from the conserved cysteine through the conserved F or W. A D gene is named only where the DNA matches it firmly. The size field is filled for only some rows; it gives once, few, many or a size class.

cdr3_aa cdr3_nt d_call j_call v_call clone_size
CAWRRGAGSGNTIYF TGTGCCTGGAGGCGCGGGGCCGGTTCTGGAAACACCATATATTTT . TRBJ1-3 TRBV30 .
CSAYDQETQYF TGCAGTGCTTATGACCAAGAGACCCAGTACTTC . TRBJ2-5 TRBV20-1 .
CASSRIADSSGNTIYF TGCGCCAGCAGCCGAATCGCGGACAGCTCTGGAAACACCATATATTTT . TRBJ1-3 TRBV4-1 .
CATKSQGTSYNEQFF TGTGCCACCAAATCGCAGGGGACTTCCTACAATGAGCAGTTCTTC . TRBJ2-1 TRBV28 .
CASSIDGGTEAFF TGTGCCAGTAGTATAGATGGGGGGACTGAAGCTTTCTTT . TRBJ1-1 TRBV19 .
CASRSVPGTGFFEQYF TGCGCCAGCAGATCCGTTCCCGGGACAGGGTTTTTTGAGCAGTACTTC TRBD1 TRBJ2-7 TRBV5-1 .
CASSSGSTNEKLFF TGCGCCAGCAGCTCAGGGTCAACTAATGAAAAACTGTTTTTT . TRBJ1-4 TRBV5-1 .
CASSEGRSFYEQYF TGTGCCAGCTCCGAAGGACGGTCGTTCTACGAGCAGTACTTC . TRBJ2-7 TRBV18 .
CAAGKERPTDTQYF TGTGCCGCGGGTAAGGAGCGGCCGACAGATACGCAGTATTTT . TRBJ2-3 TRBV28 .
CASSSRGDAGDTQYF TGCGCCAGCAGCTCTCGCGGGGATGCAGGAGATACGCAGTATTTT . TRBJ2-3 TRBV5-1 once
CASPLNPGAGSYTF TGTGCCAGCCCCCTTAATCCAGGGGCGGGAAGCTACACCTTC . TRBJ1-2 TRBV2 .
CSARWRTEAFF TGCAGTGCTAGATGGAGAACTGAAGCTTTCTTT . TRBJ1-1 TRBV20-1 few
CASSPSGLAATYEQYF TGTGCCAGCAGCCCTTCGGGACTAGCGGCCACCTACGAGCAGTACTTC TRBD2 TRBJ2-7 TRBV27 .
CASSRDRTYEQYF TGCGCCAGCAGCCGGGACAGAACATACGAGCAGTACTTC TRBD1 TRBJ2-7 TRBV4-1 .
CASGDSTDTQYF TGTGCCAGTGGGGACAGCACAGATACGCAGTATTTT . TRBJ2-3 TRBV6-5 few
CASSGVVRGNEQFF TGCGCCAGCAGTGGGGTGGTAAGGGGCAATGAGCAGTTCTTC . TRBJ2-1 TRBV10-1 .
CASMGQGARNQPQHF TGTGCCAGCATGGGACAGGGGGCGAGGAATCAGCCCCAGCATTTT TRBD1 TRBJ1-5 TRBV2 few
CASSVGASGRGNLGETQYF TGTGCCAGCAGCGTAGGGGCTAGCGGGAGAGGTAATTTGGGAGAGACCCAGTACTTC TRBD2 TRBJ2-5 TRBV9 .
CASSLSQGVDLGYTF TGTGCCAGCAGCTTGTCTCAGGGCGTGGATTTAGGCTACACCTTC . TRBJ1-2 TRBV7-9 .
CASSDPNSYEQYF TGTGCCAGCAGTGATCCCAACTCCTACGAGCAGTACTTC . TRBJ2-7 TRBV25-1 many
CASRLGTRGVEQYF TGTGCCAGCAGGCTCGGGACTAGGGGAGTCGAGCAGTACTTC TRBD2 TRBJ2-7 TRBV28 .
CSARRADEQFF TGCAGTGCTAGGAGGGCTGATGAGCAGTTCTTC . TRBJ2-1 TRBV20-1 .
CASSRGGRNTEAFF TGTGCCAGCAGCCGCGGGGGTCGAAACACTGAAGCTTTCTTT . TRBJ1-1 TRBV6-5 .